The 14 T cell receptor beta chains presented below share a single source sample, sequenced in a study of blood T cells in healthy people across ages. PCR was performed a second time for about 7 to 11 cycles using a sample-barcoded 5' primer and a J-beta primer mix. TCRdb fed the 5' RACE reads into MiXCR, producing one record per CDR3 protein. Among approximately 1.5 million distinct CDR3 sequences listed, about 31% were seen once. The sample taken for sequencing was blood. All receptors derive from a woman between 25 and 40 years old in good health.

The V gene is TRBV5-1, the J gene TRBJ2-5; TRBD2 is a possible D gene (6 bases). The CDR3 totals 14 residues. The V end was cut by 4 bases, the J end by 1 base, with 11 bases between. Looked up from germline, CDR1 is SGHRS and CDR2 is YFSETQ. In DNA form, the CDR3 reads TGCGCCAGCAGCCCTATGGGGGGCCAAGAGACCCAGTACTTC. Amino acids: CASSPMGGQETQYF.

The chain couples TRBV20-1 to TRBJ1-4, with TRBD1 as a possible D gene (5 bases). The ends were cut back, 5 bases at V and 3 bases at J, with 16 bases in the middle. The V gene's germline CDR1 is DFQATT and CDR2 SNEGSKA (reference sequence). The CDR3 has 15 amino acids. The CDR3 coding sequence is TGCAGTGCTCCCTTTAGTGGGACGGCTAATGAAAAACTGTTTTTT. It yields the protein CSAPFSGTANEKLFF.

This clonotype was seen a few times. The chain is built from TRBV29-1 and TRBJ1-2; tentative D call: TRBD1 (5 bases). CDR1 and CDR2 (germline): SQVTM, ANQGSEA. V was cut by 2 bases and J by 4 bases, with 14 bases left in between. The CDR3 runs to 14 residues. The CDR3 nucleotides are TGCAGCGTTGAATCTGGGGGAGGCCTCTATGGCTACACCTTC. This sequence encodes CSVESGGGLYGYTF.

There are a few counts of this clonotype. This rearrangement joins TRBV10-2 to TRBJ2-7; 7 bases fit TRBD2. The CDR3 has 14 amino acids. V lost 2 bases, J lost 2 bases, and 3 bases stayed unmatched. Germline assignment: CDR1 WSHSY and CDR2 SAAADI. The CDR3 here is CASSEGAGTYEQYF. Here the CDR3 DNA reads TGCGCCAGCAGTGAGGGAGCGGGAACCTACGAGCAGTACTTC.

This clonotype was observed a few times. This chain links TRBV12-3 or TRBV12-4 with TRBJ2-7; perhaps TRBD2 as D (6 bases). V shed 8 bases and J shed 6 bases, with 8 bases lying between them. CDR3 size: 10 residues. The CDR3 here is CASGGREQYF. The CDR3 nucleotides read TGTGCCAGCGGAGGGCGCGAGCAGTACTTC.

With respect to this clonotype: Given a much more abundant clone one base away, this may be a read error. The chain employs TRBV7-9 and TRBJ1-2; D not resolved. V dropped 2 bases and J dropped 4 bases, with 14 bases sitting between them. The CDR3 covers 15 residues. The germline V gene encodes CDR1 SEHNR and CDR2 FQNEAQ (reference sequence). The CDR3 sequence is CASSLSQIDRYGYTF. The CDR3 DNA reads TGTGCCAGCAGCTTATCGCAGATAGATCGCTATGGCTACACCTTC.

This clonotype has only a few counts. This rearrangement joins TRBV2 to TRBJ2-7; possible D gene TRBD2, 5 bases. V dropped 7 bases and J dropped 6 bases, with 16 bases sitting between them. The CDR3 extends over 13 amino acids. Germline loops: CDR1 SNHLY, CDR2 FYNNEI. As DNA, the CDR3 is TGTGCCAGCACGTGGACTCCCGTCGCCGAGCAGTACTTC. It translates to CASTWTPVAEQYF.

V usage is TRBV14 and J usage is TRBJ2-4; TRBD2 matches 12 bases. With 4 bases clipped from V and 1 base from J, the junction kept 11 bases outside the gene matches. Germline V gene data show CDR1 as SGHDN and CDR2 as FVKESK. The CDR3 contains 19 residues. The CDR3 sequence is CASSPRLAGAPRAKNIQYF. In nucleotides, the CDR3 is TGTGCCAGCAGCCCCCGACTAGCGGGAGCCCCCCGTGCCAAAAACATTCAGTACTTC.

The sample holds a few counts of this clonotype. This chain connects TRBV7-8 to TRBJ2-7, with a possible D match to TRBD2 (6 bases). Germline V CDR1 and CDR2: SGHVS, FQNEAQ. This CDR3 is 15 amino acids long. The V gene lost 6 bases and the J gene lost 3 bases, with 18 bases spanning the gap. The CDR3 protein is CASSLQPGLGYEQYF. The CDR3, as DNA: TGTGCCAGCAGTTTACAACCGGGACTCGGCTACGAGCAGTACTTC.

This clonotype was picked up a small number of times. This chain connects TRBV27 to TRBJ2-7, with 7 positions matching TRBD1. The length of the CDR3 is 16 residues. In germline, CDR1 is MNHEY, CDR2 SMNVEV (reference sequence). V lost 6 bases and J lost 4; bases outside the gene matches: 15. The CDR3 region is CASSPLQTGKGYEQYF. DNA for the CDR3: TGTGCCAGCAGCCCACTCCAGACAGGGAAAGGATACGAGCAGTACTTC.

The sample holds a few counts of this clonotype. The rearrangement uses TRBV6-2 or TRBV6-3 and TRBJ2-5; D is unclear. The germline gives CDR1 MNHEY, CDR2 SVGEGT. The V end was cut by 7 bases, the J end by 7 bases, with 13 bases between. This CDR3 is built from 12 residues. The CDR3 region has the DNA TGTGCCAGCAACTCCCCATCTGGGACCCAGTACTTC. It is translated as CASNSPSGTQYF.

The chain joins TRBV7-9 to TRBJ2-2; 14 bases are shared with TRBD2. Per germline, CDR1 SEHNR and CDR2 FQNEAQ (reference sequence). The CDR3 contains 19 residues. The V gene end was trimmed by 5 bases and the J gene end by 3 bases; junction bases not matched to a gene: 11. In DNA form, the CDR3 reads TGTGCCAGCAGCCCACCCGGGACTAGCGGGAGTAGGGACACCGGGGAGCTGTTTTTT. It is translated as CASSPPGTSGSRDTGELFF.

This chain joins TRBV12-3 or TRBV12-4 and TRBJ2-5, with 16 bases lining up with TRBD2. This CDR3 region has 17 residues. J lost 4 bases, V lost 6 bases, and 8 bases had no gene match. The CDR3, as DNA: TGTGCCAGCAGCTCCGGGACTAGCGGGGGGGTTACAGAGACCCAGTACTTC. Its translation: CASSSGTSGGVTETQYF.

This chain joins TRBV5-1 and TRBJ2-1, with 8 bases fitting TRBD2. CDR3 length equals 15 residues. Trimming cost V 5 bases and J 2 bases; bases outside gene matches: 6. CDR1 and CDR2 (germline): SGHRS, YFSETQ. CDR3 sequence (DNA): TGCGCCAGCAGTTTTACACTAGCGGCCTACAATGAGCAGTTCTTC. Protein sequence: CASSFTLAAYNEQFF. Variable domain in full (rest from reference TRBV5-1 and TRBJ2-1): KAGVTQTPRYLIKTRGQQVTLSCSPISGHRSVSWYQQTPGQGLQFLFEYFSETQRNKGNFPGRFSGRQFSNSRSEMNVSTLELGDSALYLCASSFTLAAYNEQFFGPGTRLTVL.